These 30 T cell receptor beta chains originate from one sample sequenced in a study of T cells in Graves' hyperthyroidism and ophthalmopathy. The CDR3 regions of TCR beta were amplified from RNA transcripts. In the first-round RT-PCR of the TCR CDR3, the HTBI primer set was used. TCRdb ran MiXCR on the multiplex PCR reads and lists one entry per CDR3 protein. The repertoire has hundreds of thousands of distinct CDR3 sequences, approximately 15% of them found once; the top ten carry 9.5% to 13%. Material: blood. These receptors came from a woman in her late teens or twenties with Graves' hyperthyroidism.

This clonotype has at least ten counts. The CDR3 DNA follows: TGCAGTGCTAGAGCCCAGCGGACCTACAATGAGCAGTTCTTC. Translated, it gives CSARAQRTYNEQFF. V is TRBV20-1 and J is TRBJ2-1; TRBD2 is a possible D gene (5 bases). Germline V gives CDR1 DFQATT, CDR2 SNEGSKA (reference sequence). Between the trimmed V and J ends, which lost 1 base and 2 bases, there was a span of 9 bases. The CDR3 is 14 amino acids.

This clonotype was seen a few times. The rearrangement links TRBV6-1 to TRBJ1-5, with D perhaps matching TRBD1 (6 bases). The V gene lost 6 bases and the J gene lost 2 bases, with 11 bases spanning the gap. Germline CDR1 and CDR2: MNHNS and SASEGT. The CDR3 is 14 amino acids. Here the CDR3 DNA reads TGTGCCAGCAGAAACAACAGGGGCAATCAGCCCCAGCATTTT. It is translated as CASRNNRGNQPQHF.

The chain recombines TRBV11-2 with TRBJ1-3; 8 bases match TRBD1. The CDR3 has 14 residues. V was pared by 4 bases and J by 4 bases, with 3 bases of the junction left unmatched. Per germline, CDR1 SGHAT and CDR2 FQNNGV. In DNA, the CDR3 is TGTGCCAGCAGCTGGGCAGGGGGCGGAAACACCATATATTTT. It translates to CASSWAGGGNTIYF. The entire variable domain, with the rest obtained from reference TRBV11-2 and TRBJ1-3, is as follows: EAGVAQSPRYKIIEKRQSVAFWCNPISGHATLYWYQQILGQGPKLLIQFQNNGVVDDSQLPKDRFSAERLKGVDSTLKIQPAKLEDSAVYLCASSWAGGGNTIYFGEGSWLTVV.

The chain couples TRBV6-2 or TRBV6-3 to TRBJ1-3; D not resolved. Germline loops: CDR1 MNHEY, CDR2 SVGEGT. The CDR3 sequence is 14 residues long. Between the trimmed V and J ends, which lost 0 bases and 2 bases, there was a span of 5 bases. The CDR3 region has the DNA TGTGCCAGCAGTTACTCAGAGACTGGAAACACCATATATTTT. It specifies CASSYSETGNTIYF.

This clonotype occurred many times. This chain connects TRBV3-1 to TRBJ1-2, with D maybe TRBD1 (5 bases). Trimming took 1 base from V and 7 from J, leaving 7 bases between them. The CDR3 consists of 12 residues. Germline V gene lookup returns CDR1 LGHDT and CDR2 YNNKEL (reference sequence). For the CDR3, the DNA is TGTGCCAGCAGCCAAGCAGGGAGTGGCTACACCTTC. This codes for CASSQAGSGYTF.

This clonotype was detected ten times or more. The chain carries TRBV9 and TRBJ2-1, with TRBD1 identical over 7 bases. Trimming cost V 4 bases and J 2 bases; bases outside gene matches: 6. From germline, CDR1 is SGDLS and CDR2 YYNGEE. This CDR3 region has 15 residues. The CDR3 region is CASSPTGDPYNEQFF. DNA for the CDR3: TGTGCCAGCAGCCCCACAGGGGACCCCTACAATGAGCAGTTCTTC.

A remark on this clonotype: A much larger clone is a single base away; this may be a read error. This chain uses TRBV28 with TRBJ2-7, with 8 bases lining up with TRBD1. The DNA matches TRBJ2-1 better at its end, which makes the J call doubtful. In germline, CDR1 is MDHEN, CDR2 SYDVKM. The CDR3 consists of 14 residues. CDR3 region: CASRGRGLGYEQFF. DNA of the CDR3: TGTGCCAGCAGGGGCAGGGGGCTCGGCTACGAGCAGTTCTTC.

The CDR3 region has the DNA TGTGCCAGCAGCACCCGACAGGGGGCGCGCAATGAGCAGTTCTTC. Translating gives CASSTRQGARNEQFF. J is TRBJ2-1 and V is TRBV7-9; 10 bases match TRBD1. The CDR3 loop spans 15 amino acids. Germline V CDR1 and CDR2: SEHNR, FQNEAQ (reference sequence). Trimming removed 5 bases from V and 6 bases from J; junction bases left unmatched: 7.

V gene TRBV10-3 combines with J gene TRBJ1-1; D is unclear. In germline, CDR1 is ENHRY, CDR2 SYGVKD. The CDR3 sequence is 13 residues long. Trimming removed 4 bases at V and 3 bases at J, with 9 bases between. In DNA form, the CDR3 reads TGTGCCATCAGTGGCGTATACGACACTGAAGCTTTCTTT. Encoded protein: CAISGVYDTEAFF.

This clonotype was seen many times. The rearrangement uses TRBV11-2 and TRBJ1-2; no firm D call. V was clipped by 5 bases and J by 5 bases, with 12 bases between them. The CDR3 consists of 13 residues. CDR1 is SGHAT and CDR2 is FQNNGV in the germline V gene. The CDR3 nucleotides are TGTGCCAGCAGCGTTCAAGGGCAGTATGGCTACACCTTC. Its translation is CASSVQGQYGYTF.

This clonotype showed up many times. The J gene is TRBJ1-2, the V gene TRBV20-1; D unclear. Trimming stripped 1 base from V and 0 bases from J, with 6 bases between. CDR1 is DFQATT and CDR2 is SNEGSKA in the germline V gene (reference sequence). The CDR3 is made up of 13 amino acids. DNA of the CDR3: TGCAGTGCTAGAGTGAGGTCTAACTATGGCTACACCTTC. This encodes CSARVRSNYGYTF.

The rearrangement joins TRBV6-1 to TRBJ1-2, with a weak D call TRBD1 (5 bases). Looked up from germline, CDR1 is MNHNS and CDR2 is SASEGT. This CDR3 region has 10 residues. The V end lost 10 bases, the J end lost 7 bases, and 10 bases lay between the germline ends. The CDR3: CATREIGYTF. CDR3 DNA sequence: TGTGCCACCAGGGAGATTGGCTACACCTTC.

This clonotype was observed many times. This chain connects TRBV28 to TRBJ1-5; D is possibly TRBD1 (5 bases). V was clipped by 2 bases and J by 6 bases, with 23 bases between them. The CDR3 spans 18 residues. In germline, CDR1 is MDHEN, CDR2 SYDVKM. The DNA for the CDR3 is TGTGCCAGCAGTTTAATGACGATAGGATCAGGGTCAGGTCAGCCCCAGCATTTT. Translating it yields CASSLMTIGSGSGQPQHF.

This clonotype was detected many times. The chain combines TRBV20-1 with TRBJ1-6, with 7 bases fitting TRBD1. Trimming at V came to 3 bases and at J to 7 bases, leaving 9 bases not matched to a gene. Germline V gene data show CDR1 as DFQATT and CDR2 as SNEGSKA (reference sequence). CDR3 size: 15 residues. The DNA for the CDR3 is TGCAGTGCTAGCGACAGGGCCCGCCTGAATTCACCCCTCCACTTT. Its translation: CSASDRARLNSPLHF.

This clonotype was seen a few times. This chain joins TRBV24-1 and TRBJ2-5; 7 bases agree with TRBD1. The CDR3 totals 14 residues. V lost 1 base and J lost 5; bases outside the gene matches: 3. Germline CDR1 and CDR2: KGHDR and SFDVKD. The CDR3 DNA follows: TGTGCCACCAGTGATTTCGTCAGGGGGGAGACCCAGTACTTC. Translation gives CATSDFVRGETQYF.

This clonotype was counted many times. The chain links TRBV7-3 to TRBJ2-1; 7 positions agree with TRBD2. Per the germline V gene, CDR1 is SGHTA and CDR2 is FQGTGA. V shed 5 bases and J 0 bases; nucleotides not matched to a gene: 7. The CDR3 consists of 16 residues. CDR3 sequence reads: CASSPPGGSSYNEQFF. In DNA form, the CDR3 reads TGTGCCAGCAGCCCCCCTGGCGGGAGCTCCTACAATGAGCAGTTCTTC.

This clonotype has more than one count but fewer than ten. The chain carries TRBV7-2 and TRBJ2-1, with TRBD2 identical over 14 bases. The junction had 9 bases not matched to a gene; V was cut back by 2 bases and J by 3 bases. From germline, CDR1 is SGHTA and CDR2 FQGNSA. The CDR3 is made up of 19 amino acids. The CDR3 bases are TGTGCCAGCAGCTTACGGACTAGCGGGAGGAGGGCGGGCTACAATGAGCAGTTCTTC. Translation gives CASSLRTSGRRAGYNEQFF.

The DNA for the CDR3 is TGTGCCAGCAGGGGGACTAGTACGGAGACCCAGTACTTC. It translates to CASRGTSTETQYF. This sequence joins TRBV6-1 and TRBJ2-5, with TRBD2 identical over 8 bases. CDR3 size: 13 residues. Germline values: CDR1 MNHNS, CDR2 SASEGT. J gave up 5 bases and V 6 bases, and 5 bases lay outside the gene matches.

At least ten counts were recorded for this clonotype. This chain uses TRBV18 with TRBJ2-1; TRBD2 agrees at 10 bases. CDR3 size: 13 residues. V lost 8 bases, J lost 9 bases, and 7 bases stayed unmatched. Per the germline V gene, CDR1 is KGHSH and CDR2 is LQKENI. CDR3 sequence: CASAGTSDGEQFF. The CDR3 nucleotides are TGTGCCAGCGCCGGGACTAGCGATGGTGAGCAGTTCTTC.

This clonotype was counted many times. V is TRBV20-1 and J is TRBJ2-3, with D possibly TRBD2 on 5 matching bases. The CDR3 consists of 14 residues. Trimming cost V 3 bases and J 5 bases, with 15 bases left between them. The germline V gene has CDR1 DFQATT and CDR2 SNEGSKA (reference sequence). CDR3 in amino acids: CSASRSAAGDTQYF. The CDR3 nucleotides are TGCAGTGCTAGTCGTTCAGCGGCGGGAGATACGCAGTATTTT.

This clonotype was counted between two and nine times. The V call is TRBV7-2, the J call TRBJ2-3; the D gene is possibly TRBD2 (5 bases). The CDR3 has 14 amino acids. In germline, CDR1 is SGHTA, CDR2 FQGNSA. The germline V and J ends were trimmed by 3 bases and 1 base, with 8 bases remaining between them. As DNA, the CDR3 is TGTGCCAGCAGCTTTGGTAGCGGCACAGATACGCAGTATTTT. Its translation: CASSFGSGTDTQYF.

This clonotype was seen ten or more times. V and J are TRBV30 and TRBJ2-7; 8 bases agree with TRBD1. This CDR3 has 14 amino acids. V lost 0 bases, J lost 2 bases, and 3 bases stayed unmatched. Germline assignment: CDR1 GTSNPN and CDR2 SVGIG (reference sequence). The CDR3 DNA reads TGTGCCTGGAGTGTAGGGACAGGAACCTACGAGCAGTACTTC. Its translation is CAWSVGTGTYEQYF. The full variable domain, its missing parts supplied by reference TRBV30 and TRBJ2-7, is SQTIHQWPATLVQPVGSPLSLECTVEGTSNPNLYWYRQAAGRGLQLLFYSVGIGQISSEVPQNLSASRPQDRQFILSSKKLLLSDSGFYLCAWSVGTGTYEQYFGPGTRLTVT.

The chain links TRBV10-3 to TRBJ2-5, with 7 bases that match TRBD2. The length of the CDR3 is 14 residues. V trimming: 8 bases; J trimming: 3 bases; junction bases outside the gene matches: 9. Germline V gives CDR1 ENHRY, CDR2 SYGVKD. The CDR3 sequence: CAIGEGSGKETQYF. CDR3 sequence (DNA): TGTGCCATCGGGGAGGGTAGCGGAAAAGAGACCCAGTACTTC.

There are a few counts of this clonotype. V gene TRBV7-8 combines with J gene TRBJ1-2; maybe TRBD1 (6 bases). This CDR3 contains 15 residues. The germline V gene encodes CDR1 SGHVS and CDR2 FQNEAQ. V was clipped by 3 bases and J by 0 bases, with 11 bases between them. The CDR3: CASSLRGGTNYGYTF. The CDR3 DNA reads TGTGCCAGCAGCTTGCGCGGGGGCACTAACTATGGCTACACCTTC.

This clonotype was seen at least ten times. The J gene is TRBJ2-7, the V gene TRBV4-3; D possibly uses TRBD1 or TRBD2 (6 bases each). CDR3 length equals 19 residues. Per the germline V gene, CDR1 is LGHNA and CDR2 is YSLEER. V lost 1 base and J 0 bases, leaving 22 bases between the germline ends. In DNA, the CDR3 is TGCGCCAGCAGCCAAGGTTTCTTGAATCGGGGGCGCCGCTCCTACGAGCAGTACTTC. Amino acid sequence: CASSQGFLNRGRRSYEQYF.

This clonotype was seen many times. The chain combines TRBV2 with TRBJ2-3; 9 bases line up with TRBD2. V dropped 7 bases and J dropped 7; count of bases not matched to a gene: 12. This CDR3 region has 15 residues. Germline V gene data show CDR1 as SNHLY and CDR2 as FYNNEI. CDR3 protein: CASTPGSAGGNTQYF. Written as DNA, the CDR3 is TGTGCCAGCACTCCCGGTTCGGCGGGAGGGAATACGCAGTATTTT.

The chain carries TRBV6-5 and TRBJ2-7, with 10 bases aligning to TRBD2. Germline V gene lookup returns CDR1 MNHEY and CDR2 SVGAGI. This CDR3 is built from 15 residues. V shed 0 bases, J shed 4 bases, and the junction held 3 bases outside the gene matches. DNA for the CDR3: TGTGCCAGCAGTTACTCAGGTAGCGGGGGGTACGAGCAGTACTTC. This sequence encodes CASSYSGSGGYEQYF.

V usage is TRBV7-9 and J usage is TRBJ2-5; possible D gene TRBD1, 5 bases. Germline CDR1 and CDR2: SEHNR and FQNEAQ (reference sequence). The length of the CDR3 is 13 residues. V was cut by 3 bases and J by 2 bases, with 7 bases left in between. CDR3 nucleotides: TGTGCCAGCAGCTTTTGGACACAAGAGACCCAGTACTTC. This encodes CASSFWTQETQYF.

This clonotype was seen a few times. The V call is TRBV28, the J call TRBJ2-7, with TRBD2 matching over 8 bases. The CDR3 spans 22 residues. Germline assignment: CDR1 MDHEN and CDR2 SYDVKM. V shed 6 bases, J shed 1 base, and the junction held 29 bases outside the gene matches. DNA of the CDR3: TGTGCCAGCAGCGTCCTCGGAGGGGGGGCCATCCTAACGGGAGGGACTTCCTACGAGCAGTACTTC. Protein: CASSVLGGGAILTGGTSYEQYF.

The sample holds many counts of this clonotype. The V and J genes are TRBV7-2 and TRBJ2-7; D may correspond to TRBD1 or TRBD2 (5 bases each). Germline values: CDR1 SGHTA, CDR2 FQGNSA. Trimming left V 4 bases short and J 4 bases short, with 14 bases between. CDR3 length: 14 residues. The CDR3 spells CASSYGTPGYEQYF. The DNA for the CDR3 is TGTGCCAGCAGCTACGGGACCCCTGGGTACGAGCAGTACTTC.